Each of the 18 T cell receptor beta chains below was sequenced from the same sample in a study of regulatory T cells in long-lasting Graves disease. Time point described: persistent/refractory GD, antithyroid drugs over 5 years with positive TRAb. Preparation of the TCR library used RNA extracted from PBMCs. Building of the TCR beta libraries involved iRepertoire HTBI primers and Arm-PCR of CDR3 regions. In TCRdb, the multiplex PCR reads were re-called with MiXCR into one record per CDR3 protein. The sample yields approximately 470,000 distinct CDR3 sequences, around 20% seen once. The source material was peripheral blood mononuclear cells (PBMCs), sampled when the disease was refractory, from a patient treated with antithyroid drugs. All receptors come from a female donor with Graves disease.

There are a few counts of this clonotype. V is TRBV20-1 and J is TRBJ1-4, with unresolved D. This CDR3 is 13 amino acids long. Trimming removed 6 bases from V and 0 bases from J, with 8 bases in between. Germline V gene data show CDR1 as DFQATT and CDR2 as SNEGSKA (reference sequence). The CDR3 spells CSAMEATNEKLFF. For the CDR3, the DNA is TGCAGTGCGATGGAGGCAACTAATGAAAAACTGTTTTTT.

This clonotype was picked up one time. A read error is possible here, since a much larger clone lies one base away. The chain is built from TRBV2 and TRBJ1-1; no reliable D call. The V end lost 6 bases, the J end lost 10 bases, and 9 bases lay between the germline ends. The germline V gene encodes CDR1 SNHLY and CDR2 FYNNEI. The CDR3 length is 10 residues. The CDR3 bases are TGTGCCAGCAGGATAGTGGTAGCTTTCTTT. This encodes CASRIVVAFF.

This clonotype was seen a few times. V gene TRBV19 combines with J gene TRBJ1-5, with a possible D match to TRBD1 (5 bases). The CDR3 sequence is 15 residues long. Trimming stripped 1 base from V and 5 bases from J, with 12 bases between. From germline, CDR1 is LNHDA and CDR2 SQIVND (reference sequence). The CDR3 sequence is CASSIVGGGDQPQHF. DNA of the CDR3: TGTGCCAGTAGTATAGTGGGGGGGGGGGATCAGCCCCAGCATTTT.

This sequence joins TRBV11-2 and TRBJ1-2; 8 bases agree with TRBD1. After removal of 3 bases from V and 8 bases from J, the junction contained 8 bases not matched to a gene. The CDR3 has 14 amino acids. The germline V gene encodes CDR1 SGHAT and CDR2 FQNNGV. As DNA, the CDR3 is TGTGCCAGCAGCTTGGGACAGGCCCAAGGGGGCTACACCTTC. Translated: CASSLGQAQGGYTF.

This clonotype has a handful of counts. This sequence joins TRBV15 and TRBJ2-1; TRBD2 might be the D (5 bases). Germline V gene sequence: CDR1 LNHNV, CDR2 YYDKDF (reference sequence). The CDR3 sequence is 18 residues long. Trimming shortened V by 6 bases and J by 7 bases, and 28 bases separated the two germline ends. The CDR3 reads CATRRTLPTNKEENEQFF. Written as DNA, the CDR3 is TGTGCCACCAGAAGGACCTTACCTACAAATAAGGAGGAGAATGAGCAGTTCTTC.

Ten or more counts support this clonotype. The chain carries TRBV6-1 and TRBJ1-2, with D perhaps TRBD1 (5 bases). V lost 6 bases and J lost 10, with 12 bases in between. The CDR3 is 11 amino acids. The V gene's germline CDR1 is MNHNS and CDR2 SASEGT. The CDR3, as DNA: TGTGCCAGCAGGTATCGGGGGTACTACACCTTC. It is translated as CASRYRGYYTF.

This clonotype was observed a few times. Here the CDR3 reads CASKQGAKNEKLFF. In nucleotides, the CDR3 is TGCGCCAGCAAACAGGGGGCGAAGAATGAAAAACTGTTTTTT. The gene calls are TRBV5-1 and TRBJ1-4; TRBD1 agrees at 9 bases. Germline V gene lookup returns CDR1 SGHRS and CDR2 YFSETQ. This CDR3 comprises 14 residues. The ends lost 6 bases at V and 5 bases at J; junction bases unmatched: 5.

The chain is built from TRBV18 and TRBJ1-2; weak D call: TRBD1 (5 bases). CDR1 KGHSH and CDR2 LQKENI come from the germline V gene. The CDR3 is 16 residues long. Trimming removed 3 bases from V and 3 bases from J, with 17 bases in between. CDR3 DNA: TGTGCCAGCTCACCCCTCGGTGGGGCAATTGACTATGGCTACACCTTC. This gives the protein CASSPLGGAIDYGYTF. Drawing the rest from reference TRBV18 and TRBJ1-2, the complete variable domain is NAGVMQNPRHLVRRRGQEARLRCSPMKGHSHVYWYRQLPEEGLKFMVYLQKENIIDESGMPKERFSAEFPKEGPSILRIQQVVRGDSAAYFCASSPLGGAIDYGYTFGSGTRLTVV.

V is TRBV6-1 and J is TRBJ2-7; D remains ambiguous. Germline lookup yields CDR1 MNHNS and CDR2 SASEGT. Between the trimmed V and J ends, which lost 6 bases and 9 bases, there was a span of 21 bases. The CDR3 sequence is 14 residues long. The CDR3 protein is CASRRQVLPMGQYF. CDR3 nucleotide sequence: TGTGCCAGCAGGAGGCAGGTGCTCCCTATGGGGCAGTACTTC.

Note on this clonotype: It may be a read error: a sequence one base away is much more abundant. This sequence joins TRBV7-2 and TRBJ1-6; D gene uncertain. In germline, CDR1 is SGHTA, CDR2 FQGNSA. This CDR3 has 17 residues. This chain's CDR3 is CASSLAGSGLLNPPLHF. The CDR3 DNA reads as TGTGCCAGCAGCTTAGCGGGGAGCGGCCTCCTTAATCCACCCCTCCACTTT.

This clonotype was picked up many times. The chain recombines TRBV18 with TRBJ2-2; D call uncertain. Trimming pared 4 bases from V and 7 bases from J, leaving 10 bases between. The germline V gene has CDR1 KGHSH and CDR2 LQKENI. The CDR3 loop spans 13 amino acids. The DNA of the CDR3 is TGTGCCAGCTCACTAGAGAGGATCGGGGAGCTGTTTTTT. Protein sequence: CASSLERIGELFF.

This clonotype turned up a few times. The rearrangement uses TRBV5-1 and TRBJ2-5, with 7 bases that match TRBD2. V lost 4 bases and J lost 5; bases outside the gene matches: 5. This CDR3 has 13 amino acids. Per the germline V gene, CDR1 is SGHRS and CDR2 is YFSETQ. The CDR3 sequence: CASSQGGLETQYF. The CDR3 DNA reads TGCGCCAGCAGCCAGGGAGGGCTGGAGACCCAGTACTTC.

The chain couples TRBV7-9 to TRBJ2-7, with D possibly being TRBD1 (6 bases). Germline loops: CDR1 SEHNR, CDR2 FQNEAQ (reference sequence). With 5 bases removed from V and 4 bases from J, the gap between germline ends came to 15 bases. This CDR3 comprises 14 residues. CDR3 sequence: CASSRAGAEYEQYF. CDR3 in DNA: TGTGCCAGCAGCCGTGCAGGGGCTGAGTACGAGCAGTACTTC.

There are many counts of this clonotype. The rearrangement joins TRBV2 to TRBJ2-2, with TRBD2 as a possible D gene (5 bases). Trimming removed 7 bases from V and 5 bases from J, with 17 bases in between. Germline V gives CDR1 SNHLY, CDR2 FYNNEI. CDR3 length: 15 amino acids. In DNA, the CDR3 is TGTGCCAGCACCAGACAAGCGGTGGGGACCGGGGAGCTGTTTTTT. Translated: CASTRQAVGTGELFF.

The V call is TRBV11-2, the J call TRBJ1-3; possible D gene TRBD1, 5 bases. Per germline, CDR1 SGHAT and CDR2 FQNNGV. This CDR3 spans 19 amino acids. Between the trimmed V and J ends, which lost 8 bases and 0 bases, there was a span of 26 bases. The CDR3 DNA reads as TGTGCCAGCGGCCTCATTGACAGTAGCGTGAGAAACTCTGGAAACACCATATATTTT. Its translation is CASGLIDSSVRNSGNTIYF.

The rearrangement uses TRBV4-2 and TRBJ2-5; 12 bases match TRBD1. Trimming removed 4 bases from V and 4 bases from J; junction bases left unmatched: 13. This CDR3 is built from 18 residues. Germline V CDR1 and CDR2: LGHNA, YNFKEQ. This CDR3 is CASSPVFARDRGRETQYF. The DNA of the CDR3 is TGTGCCAGCAGCCCTGTCTTCGCCCGGGACAGGGGGCGAGAGACCCAGTACTTC.

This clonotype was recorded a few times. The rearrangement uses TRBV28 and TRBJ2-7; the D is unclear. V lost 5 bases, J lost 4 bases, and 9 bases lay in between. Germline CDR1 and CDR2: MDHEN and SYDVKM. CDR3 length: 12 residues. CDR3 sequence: CASSLPTYEQYF. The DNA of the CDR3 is TGTGCCAGCAGTCTCCCCACTTACGAGCAGTACTTC.

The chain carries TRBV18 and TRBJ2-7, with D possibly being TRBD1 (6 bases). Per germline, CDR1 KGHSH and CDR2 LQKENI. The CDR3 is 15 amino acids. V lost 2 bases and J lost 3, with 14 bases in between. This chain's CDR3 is CASSPIQGRIYEQYF. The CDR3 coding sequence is TGTGCCAGCTCACCAATCCAGGGGCGCATCTACGAGCAGTACTTC.